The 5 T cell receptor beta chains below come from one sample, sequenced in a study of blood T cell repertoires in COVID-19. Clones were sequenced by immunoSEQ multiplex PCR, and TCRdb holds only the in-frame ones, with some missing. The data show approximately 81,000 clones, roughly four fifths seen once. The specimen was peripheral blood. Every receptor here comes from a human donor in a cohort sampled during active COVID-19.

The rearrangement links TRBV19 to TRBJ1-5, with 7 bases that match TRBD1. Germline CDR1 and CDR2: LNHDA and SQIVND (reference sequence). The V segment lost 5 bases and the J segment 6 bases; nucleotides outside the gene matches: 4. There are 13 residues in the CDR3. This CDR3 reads CASSVRGRQPQHF. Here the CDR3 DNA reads TGTGCCAGTAGTGTGAGGGGGCGTCAGCCCCAGCATTTT.

The DNA of the CDR3 is TGTGCCAGCAGTCTCCCCGACAGGGGAGCTGAAGCTTTCTTT. Its translation is CASSLPDRGAEAFF. The chain uses TRBV6-6 and TRBJ1-1, with TRBD1 matching 8 bases. CDR1 MNHNY and CDR2 SVGAGI come from the germline V gene (reference sequence). V lost 5 bases to trimming and J lost 6 bases; unmatched junction nucleotides: 8. This CDR3 region has 14 residues.

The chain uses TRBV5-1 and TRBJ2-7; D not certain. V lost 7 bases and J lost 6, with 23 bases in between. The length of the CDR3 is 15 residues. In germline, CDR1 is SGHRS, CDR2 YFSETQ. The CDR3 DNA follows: TGCGCCAGCGCCCCCAAGGCGTCCAGAGGTGGCGAGCAGTACTTC. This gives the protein CASAPKASRGGEQYF.

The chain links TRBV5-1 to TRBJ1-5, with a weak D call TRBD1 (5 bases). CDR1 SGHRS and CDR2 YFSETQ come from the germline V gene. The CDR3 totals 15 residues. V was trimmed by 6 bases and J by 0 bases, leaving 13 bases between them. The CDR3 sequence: CASILGQNSNQPQHF. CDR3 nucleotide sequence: TGCGCCAGCATCCTGGGGCAGAATAGCAATCAGCCCCAGCATTTT.

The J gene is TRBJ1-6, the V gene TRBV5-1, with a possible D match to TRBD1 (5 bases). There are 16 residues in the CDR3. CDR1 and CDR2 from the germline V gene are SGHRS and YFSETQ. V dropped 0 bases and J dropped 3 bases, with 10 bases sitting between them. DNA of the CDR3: TGCGCCAGCAGCTTGGATGGCAGGGACTATAATTCACCCCTCCACTTT. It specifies CASSLDGRDYNSPLHF.